These 20 T cell receptor beta chains came from one sample sequenced in a study of blood T cell repertoires in COVID-19. Assay: immunoSEQ multiplex PCR; the TCRdb copy retains only in-frame clones and omits some. The table lists approximately 300,000 clones, about 82% of them singletons. Sequencing was performed on peripheral blood. The source is a woman aged 45-59 years with acute or convalescent COVID-19.

This clone was found a few times. The chain couples TRBV27 to TRBJ2-1, with D maybe TRBD2 (5 bases). V lost 2 bases and J lost 7, with 24 bases in between. The CDR3 contains 18 residues. Germline V gives CDR1 MNHEY, CDR2 SMNVEV (reference sequence). DNA for the CDR3: TGTGCCAGCAGTTTAAGTGGTGTTGGGAGCGGCCCCGGGAATGAGCAGTTCTTC. Translating it yields CASSLSGVGSGPGNEQFF.

The chain links TRBV18 to TRBJ1-6; perhaps TRBD1 as D (6 bases). V lost 3 bases and J 3 bases, leaving 15 bases between the germline ends. Looked up from germline, CDR1 is KGHSH and CDR2 is LQKENI. This CDR3 comprises 17 residues. As DNA, the CDR3 is TGTGCCAGCTCACCCTTACCGACAGGTTACTATAATTCACCCCTCCACTTT. Its translation is CASSPLPTGYYNSPLHF.

The chain has TRBV5-1 and TRBJ2-1; D unresolved. CDR1 and CDR2 from the germline V gene are SGHRS and YFSETQ. There are 14 residues in the CDR3. The V gene lost 4 bases and the J gene lost 3 bases, with 11 bases spanning the gap. This CDR3 is CASSQDLGYNEQFF. The CDR3 DNA is TGCGCCAGCAGCCAGGATCTTGGCTACAATGAGCAGTTCTTC.

The V call is TRBV6-1, the J call TRBJ1-1; no clear D. CDR1 is MNHNS, CDR2 SASEGT, per germline. V was clipped by 0 bases and J by 6 bases, with 8 bases between them. This CDR3 has 13 residues. This CDR3 reads CASSEARAPEAFF. As DNA, the CDR3 is TGTGCCAGCAGTGAAGCTCGAGCACCTGAAGCTTTCTTT.

The chain recombines TRBV24-1 with TRBJ2-2, with 8 bases aligning to TRBD2. The germline V gene has CDR1 KGHDR and CDR2 SFDVKD. The CDR3 consists of 19 residues. V trimming: 10 bases; J trimming: 0 bases; junction bases outside the gene matches: 18. The CDR3: CATDSLAGNIKPNTGELFF. DNA for the CDR3: TGTGCCACGGACAGCCTAGCGGGCAATATTAAACCGAACACCGGGGAGCTGTTTTTT.

The gene calls are TRBV4-3 and TRBJ2-1; 10 bases match TRBD2. There are 16 residues in the CDR3. CDR1 is LGHNA and CDR2 is YSLEER in the germline V gene. The junction had 7 bases not matched to a gene; V was cut back by 4 bases and J by 4 bases. The CDR3, as DNA: TGCGCCAGCAGCCCAGTAGCGGGAGGAGGGTACAATGAGCAGTTCTTC. Its protein product is CASSPVAGGGYNEQFF.

This chain links TRBV2 with TRBJ2-7; 7 bases match TRBD1. Losses at the gene ends were 1 base for V and 0 bases for J; bases not matched to a gene: 12. CDR3 length: 18 amino acids. The germline V gene has CDR1 SNHLY and CDR2 FYNNEI. CDR3 in amino acids: CASSEDLSVQGSSYEQYF. DNA for the CDR3: TGTGCCAGCAGTGAAGATCTAAGCGTACAGGGGAGCTCCTACGAGCAGTACTTC.

CDR3 bases: TGTGCCAGCAGCCGGGGACAGGGGGATACCGGAGGATTCTTT. Amino acid sequence: CASSRGQGDTGGFF. J is TRBJ1-1 and V is TRBV3-1 (or the pseudogene TRBV3-2), with 11 bases that match TRBD1. After removal of 4 bases from V and 14 bases from J, the junction contained 12 bases not matched to a gene. CDR3 size: 14 residues. Germline V gives CDR1 LGHDT, CDR2 YNNKEL (reference sequence).

CDR3 amino acids: CASSLGDRVFYEQYF. In nucleotides, the CDR3 is TGTGCCAGCAGCTTGGGGGACAGGGTTTTTTACGAGCAGTACTTC. V usage is TRBV5-4 and J usage is TRBJ2-7, with 9 bases matching TRBD1. Germline CDR1 SGHNT, CDR2 YYREEE (reference sequence). The CDR3 spans 15 residues. With V trimmed by 0 bases and J by 4 bases, 5 bases remained unmatched.

This sequence joins TRBV29-1 and TRBJ2-3, with TRBD2 matching over 13 bases. Germline lookup yields CDR1 SQVTM and CDR2 ANQGSEA. The CDR3 is 15 amino acids. J lost 5 bases, V lost 6 bases, and 8 bases had no gene match. DNA for the CDR3: TGCAGCGTAGCACTAGCGGGAGGGCCTCTAGATACGCAGTATTTT. This codes for CSVALAGGPLDTQYF.

The chain has TRBV4-1 and TRBJ1-1; 10 bases agree with TRBD1. Germline lookup yields CDR1 MGHRA and CDR2 YSYEKL. The V segment lost 3 bases and the J segment 0 bases; nucleotides outside the gene matches: 7. The CDR3 length is 17 residues. CDR3 nucleotides: TGCGCCAGCAGCCAGAGACAGGGGGCTACCCTGAACACTGAAGCTTTCTTT. Translated: CASSQRQGATLNTEAFF.

The rearrangement links TRBV15 to TRBJ1-5, with D possibly matching TRBD1 (5 bases). This CDR3 has 15 amino acids. Trimming stripped 3 bases from V and 0 bases from J, with 9 bases between. Germline V gives CDR1 LNHNV, CDR2 YYDKDF (reference sequence). CDR3 DNA: TGTGCCACCAGCAGCAGACAGAATAGCAATCAGCCCCAGCATTTT. Residues: CATSSRQNSNQPQHF. The full variable domain, completed using reference TRBV15 and TRBJ1-5, is DAMVIQNPRYQVTQFGKPVTLSCSQTLNHNVMYWYQQKSSQAPKLLFHYYDKDFNNEADTPDNFQSRRPNTSFCFLDIRSPGLGDTAMYLCATSSRQNSNQPQHFGDGTRLSIL.

The chain uses TRBV20-1 and TRBJ2-1, with 8 bases identical to TRBD1. With V trimmed by 3 bases and J by 4 bases, 5 bases remained unmatched. Germline assignment: CDR1 DFQATT and CDR2 SNEGSKA (reference sequence). The CDR3 is 14 amino acids. The CDR3 reads CSASTGTGYNEQFF. The CDR3 DNA reads as TGCAGTGCTAGTACCGGGACAGGTTACAATGAGCAGTTCTTC.

The chain links TRBV28 to TRBJ2-7, with 9 bases aligning to TRBD1. V dropped 4 bases and J dropped 3; count of bases not matched to a gene: 7. The CDR3 is 15 amino acids. Germline-derived CDR1 and CDR2 are MDHEN and SYDVKM. The CDR3 loop is CASSSPGQGLYEQYF. For the CDR3, the DNA is TGTGCCAGCAGTTCTCCGGGACAGGGTCTCTACGAGCAGTACTTC.

The chain joins TRBV27 to TRBJ1-5; 8 bases are shared with TRBD1. This CDR3 has 16 amino acids. Trimming cost V 5 bases and J 4 bases; bases outside gene matches: 10. Germline CDR1 is MNHEY and CDR2 is SMNVEV (reference sequence). DNA for the CDR3: TGTGCCAGCAGTCCTTATACGGACAGGGTGAATCAGCCCCAGCATTTT. Protein sequence: CASSPYTDRVNQPQHF.

The chain carries TRBV6-2 or TRBV6-3 and TRBJ2-7; 9 bases are shared with TRBD1. The length of the CDR3 is 14 residues. CDR1 MNHEY and CDR2 SVGEGT come from the germline V gene. V lost 5 bases to trimming and J lost 1 base; unmatched junction nucleotides: 3. CDR3 loop: CASSRQGGSYEQYF. The DNA of the CDR3 is TGTGCCAGCAGTAGACAGGGGGGATCCTACGAGCAGTACTTC.

This chain joins TRBV9 and TRBJ1-1; 11 positions match TRBD1. The CDR3 covers 14 residues. Unmatched junction bases numbered 3, after V lost 4 bases and J lost 4 bases. Per germline, CDR1 SGDLS and CDR2 YYNGEE. The CDR3 loop is CASSKGTGGTEAFF. The CDR3 DNA is TGTGCCAGCAGCAAAGGGACAGGGGGCACTGAAGCTTTCTTT.

The chain uses TRBV19 and TRBJ1-3, with D possibly matching TRBD1 (6 bases). Between the trimmed V and J ends, which lost 4 bases and 10 bases, there was a span of 17 bases. CDR1 is LNHDA, CDR2 SQIVND, per germline (reference sequence). This CDR3 is 14 amino acids long. CDR3 sequence: CASSNGQTPATIYF. CDR3 sequence (DNA): TGTGCCAGTAGTAACGGACAGACCCCGGCGACCATATATTTT.

The chain links TRBV5-1 to TRBJ1-6, with D tentatively TRBD1 (5 bases). Trimming removed 4 bases at V and 10 bases at J, with 18 bases between. Germline V gene lookup returns CDR1 SGHRS and CDR2 YFSETQ. CDR3 length: 15 amino acids. The CDR3 is CASSVVSGGSSPLHF. CDR3 coding DNA: TGCGCCAGCAGCGTGGTGTCCGGGGGAAGCTCACCCCTCCACTTT.

The chain combines TRBV5-6 with TRBJ2-3; the D gene is possibly TRBD2 (6 bases). Trimming took off 4 bases at V and 4 bases at J, with 10 bases between the two ends. CDR1 is SGHDT, CDR2 YYEEEE, per germline. The CDR3 contains 13 residues. The chain's CDR3 is CASSLRDSDTQYF. The CDR3 DNA reads TGTGCCAGCAGCCTTCGGGACTCAGATACGCAGTATTTT.